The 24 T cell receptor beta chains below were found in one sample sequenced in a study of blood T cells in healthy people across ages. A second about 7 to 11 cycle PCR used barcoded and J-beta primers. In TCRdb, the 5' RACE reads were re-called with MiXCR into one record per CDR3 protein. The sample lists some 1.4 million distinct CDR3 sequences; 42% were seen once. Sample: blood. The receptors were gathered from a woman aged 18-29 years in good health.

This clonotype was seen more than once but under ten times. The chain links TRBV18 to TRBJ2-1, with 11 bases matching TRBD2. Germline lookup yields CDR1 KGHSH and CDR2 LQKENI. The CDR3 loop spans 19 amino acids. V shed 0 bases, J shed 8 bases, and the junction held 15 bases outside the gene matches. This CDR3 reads CASSPPSWLLAGVVDEQFF. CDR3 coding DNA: TGTGCCAGCTCACCACCTAGCTGGCTACTAGCGGGGGTGGTGGATGAGCAGTTCTTC.

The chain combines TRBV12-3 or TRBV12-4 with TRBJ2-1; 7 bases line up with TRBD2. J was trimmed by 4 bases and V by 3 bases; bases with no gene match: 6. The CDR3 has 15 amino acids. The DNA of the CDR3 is TGTGCCAGCAGTTTCGCGGGAGAAGCGTACAATGAGCAGTTCTTC. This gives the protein CASSFAGEAYNEQFF.

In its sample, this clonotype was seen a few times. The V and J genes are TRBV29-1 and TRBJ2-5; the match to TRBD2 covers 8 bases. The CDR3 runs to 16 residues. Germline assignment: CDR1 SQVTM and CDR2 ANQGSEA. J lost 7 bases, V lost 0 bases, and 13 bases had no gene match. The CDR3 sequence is CSVEDPRPSGPGTQYF. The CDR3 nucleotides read TGCAGCGTTGAAGATCCCCGGCCTAGCGGGCCCGGGACCCAGTACTTC.

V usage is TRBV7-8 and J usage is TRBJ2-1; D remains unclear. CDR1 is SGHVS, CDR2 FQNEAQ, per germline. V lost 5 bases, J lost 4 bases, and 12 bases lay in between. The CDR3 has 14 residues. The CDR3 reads CASSQTSLYNEQFF. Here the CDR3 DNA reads TGTGCCAGCAGCCAGACCAGTCTTTACAATGAGCAGTTCTTC.

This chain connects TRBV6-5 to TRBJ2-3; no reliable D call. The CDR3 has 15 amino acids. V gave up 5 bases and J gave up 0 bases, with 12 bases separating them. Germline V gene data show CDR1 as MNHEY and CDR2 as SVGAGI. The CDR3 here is CASSTLRSSTDTQYF. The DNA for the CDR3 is TGTGCCAGCAGTACCCTCCGGTCTAGCACAGATACGCAGTATTTT.

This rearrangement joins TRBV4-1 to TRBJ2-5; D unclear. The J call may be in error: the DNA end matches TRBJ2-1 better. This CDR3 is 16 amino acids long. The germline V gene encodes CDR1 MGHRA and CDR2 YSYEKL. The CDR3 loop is CASSPNIDIYQETQFF. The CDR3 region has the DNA TGCGCCAGCAGCCCAAATATTGACATATACCAAGAGACCCAGTTCTTC.

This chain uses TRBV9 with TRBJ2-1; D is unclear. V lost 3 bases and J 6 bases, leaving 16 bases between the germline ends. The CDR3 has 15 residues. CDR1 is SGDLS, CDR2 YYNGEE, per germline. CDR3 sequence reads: CASSGPRLAGNEQFF. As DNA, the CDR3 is TGTGCCAGCAGCGGGCCCCGATTAGCCGGCAATGAGCAGTTCTTC.

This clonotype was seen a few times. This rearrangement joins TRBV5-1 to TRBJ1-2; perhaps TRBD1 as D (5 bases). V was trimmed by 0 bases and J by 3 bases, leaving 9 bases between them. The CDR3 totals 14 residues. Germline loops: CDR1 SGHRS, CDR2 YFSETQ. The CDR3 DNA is TGCGCCAGCAGCTTGGACAGGACACACTATGGCTACACCTTC. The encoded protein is CASSLDRTHYGYTF.

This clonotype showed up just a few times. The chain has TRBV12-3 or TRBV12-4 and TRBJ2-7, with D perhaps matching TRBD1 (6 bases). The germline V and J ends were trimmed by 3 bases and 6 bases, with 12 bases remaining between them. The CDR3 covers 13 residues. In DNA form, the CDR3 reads TGTGCCAGCAGTTTGGGGGACAAGTCCGAGCAGTACTTC. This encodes CASSLGDKSEQYF.

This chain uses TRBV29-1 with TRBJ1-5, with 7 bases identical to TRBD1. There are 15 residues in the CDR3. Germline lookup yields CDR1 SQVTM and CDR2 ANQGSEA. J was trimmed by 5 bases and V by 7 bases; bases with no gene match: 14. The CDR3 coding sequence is TGCAGCGACCTGGGGCGACAGGGAGAGTATCAGCCCCAGCATTTT. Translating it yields CSDLGRQGEYQPQHF.

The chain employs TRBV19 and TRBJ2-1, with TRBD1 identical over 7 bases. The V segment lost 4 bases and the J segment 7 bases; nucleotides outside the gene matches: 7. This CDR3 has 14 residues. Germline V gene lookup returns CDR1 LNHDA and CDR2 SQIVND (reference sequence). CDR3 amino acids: CASSRQGGWNEQFF. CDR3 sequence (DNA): TGTGCCAGTAGTAGACAGGGCGGATGGAATGAGCAGTTCTTC.

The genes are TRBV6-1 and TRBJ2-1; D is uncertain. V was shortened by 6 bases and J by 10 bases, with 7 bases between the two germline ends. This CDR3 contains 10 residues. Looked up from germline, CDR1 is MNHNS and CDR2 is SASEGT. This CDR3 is CASSTPEQFF. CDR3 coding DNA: TGTGCCAGCAGCACCCCAGAGCAGTTCTTC.

Written as DNA, the CDR3 is TGTGCCAGCAGTTTTTTGTTGGAAGCGGGAGTAGGTGAGCAGTTCTTC. Protein sequence: CASSFLLEAGVGEQFF. V gene TRBV28 combines with J gene TRBJ2-1; 8 bases are shared with TRBD2. This CDR3 is 16 amino acids long. Trimming at V came to 3 bases and at J to 9 bases, leaving 13 bases not matched to a gene. Germline V gene sequence: CDR1 MDHEN, CDR2 SYDVKM.

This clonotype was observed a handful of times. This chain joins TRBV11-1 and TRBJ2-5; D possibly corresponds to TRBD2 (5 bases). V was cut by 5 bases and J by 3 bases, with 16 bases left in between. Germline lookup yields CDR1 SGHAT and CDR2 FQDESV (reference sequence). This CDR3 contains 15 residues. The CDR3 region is CASSPDRSSKETQYF. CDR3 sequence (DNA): TGTGCCAGCAGCCCAGATAGATCTAGCAAAGAGACCCAGTACTTC.

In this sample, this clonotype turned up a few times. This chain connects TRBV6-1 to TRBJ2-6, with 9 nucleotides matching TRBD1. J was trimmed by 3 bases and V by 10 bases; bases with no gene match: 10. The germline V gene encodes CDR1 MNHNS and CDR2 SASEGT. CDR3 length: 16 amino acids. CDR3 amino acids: CATLQGASNGANVLTF. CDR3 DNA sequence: TGTGCCACCTTACAGGGGGCCTCGAATGGGGCCAACGTCCTGACTTTC.

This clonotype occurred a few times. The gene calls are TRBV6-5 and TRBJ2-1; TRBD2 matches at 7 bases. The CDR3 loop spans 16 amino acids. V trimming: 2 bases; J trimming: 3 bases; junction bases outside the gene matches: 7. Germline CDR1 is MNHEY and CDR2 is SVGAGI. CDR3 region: CASSYTTSVNYNEQFF. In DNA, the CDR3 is TGTGCCAGCAGTTACACCACTAGCGTTAACTACAATGAGCAGTTCTTC.

The chain's CDR3 is CASAGTSRTDTQYF. CDR3 nucleotides: TGTGCTAGTGCCGGGACTAGCCGCACAGATACGCAGTATTTT. This chain joins TRBV12-5 and TRBJ2-3; 9 bases align to TRBD2. The V gene's germline CDR1 is LGHNT and CDR2 FRNRAP. This CDR3 spans 14 amino acids. V gave up 7 bases and J gave up 1 base; unmatched junction bases: 3.

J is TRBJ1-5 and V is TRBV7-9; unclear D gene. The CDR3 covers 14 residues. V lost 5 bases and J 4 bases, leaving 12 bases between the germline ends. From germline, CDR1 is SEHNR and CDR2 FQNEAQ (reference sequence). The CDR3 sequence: CASSHDGVNQPQHF. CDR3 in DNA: TGTGCCAGCAGCCACGATGGGGTAAATCAGCCCCAGCATTTT.

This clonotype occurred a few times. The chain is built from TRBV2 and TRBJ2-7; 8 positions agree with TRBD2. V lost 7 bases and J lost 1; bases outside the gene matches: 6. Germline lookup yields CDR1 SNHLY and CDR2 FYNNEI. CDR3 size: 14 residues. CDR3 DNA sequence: TGTGCCAGCAATCTCGGGGGGGGTTCCTACGAGCAGTACTTC. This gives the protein CASNLGGGSYEQYF.

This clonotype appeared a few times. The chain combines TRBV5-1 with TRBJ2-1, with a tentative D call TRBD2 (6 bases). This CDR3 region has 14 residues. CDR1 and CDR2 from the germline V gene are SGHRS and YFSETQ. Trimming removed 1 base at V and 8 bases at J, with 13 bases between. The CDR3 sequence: CASSLLAGYDEQFF. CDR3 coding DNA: TGCGCCAGCAGCTTGCTGGCGGGGTACGATGAGCAGTTCTTC.

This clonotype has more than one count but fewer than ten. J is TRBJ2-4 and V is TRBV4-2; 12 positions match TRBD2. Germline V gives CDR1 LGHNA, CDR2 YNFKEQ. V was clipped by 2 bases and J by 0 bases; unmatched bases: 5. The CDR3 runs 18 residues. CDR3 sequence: CASSQRPSGGVAKNIQYF. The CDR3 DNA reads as TGTGCCAGCAGCCAACGACCTAGCGGGGGGGTAGCCAAAAACATTCAGTACTTC.

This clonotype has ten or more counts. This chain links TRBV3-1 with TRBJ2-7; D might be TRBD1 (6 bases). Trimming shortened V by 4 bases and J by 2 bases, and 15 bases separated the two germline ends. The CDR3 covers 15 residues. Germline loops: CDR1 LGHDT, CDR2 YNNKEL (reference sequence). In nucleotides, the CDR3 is TGTGCCAGCAGCCGCACAGGGAAATCTACCTACGAGCAGTACTTC. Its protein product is CASSRTGKSTYEQYF.

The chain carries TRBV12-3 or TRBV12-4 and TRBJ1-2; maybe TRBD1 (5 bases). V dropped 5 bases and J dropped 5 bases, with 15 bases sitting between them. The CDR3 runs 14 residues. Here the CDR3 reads CASSLQGTDYGYTF. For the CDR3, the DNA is TGTGCCAGCAGTCTTCAAGGGACGGATTATGGCTACACCTTC.

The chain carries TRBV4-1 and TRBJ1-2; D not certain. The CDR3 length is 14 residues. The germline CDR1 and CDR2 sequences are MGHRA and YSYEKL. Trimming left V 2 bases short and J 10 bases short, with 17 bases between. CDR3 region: CASSQNSLVLDYTF. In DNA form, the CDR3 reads TGCGCCAGCAGCCAAAACAGCTTAGTTTTGGACTACACCTTC.